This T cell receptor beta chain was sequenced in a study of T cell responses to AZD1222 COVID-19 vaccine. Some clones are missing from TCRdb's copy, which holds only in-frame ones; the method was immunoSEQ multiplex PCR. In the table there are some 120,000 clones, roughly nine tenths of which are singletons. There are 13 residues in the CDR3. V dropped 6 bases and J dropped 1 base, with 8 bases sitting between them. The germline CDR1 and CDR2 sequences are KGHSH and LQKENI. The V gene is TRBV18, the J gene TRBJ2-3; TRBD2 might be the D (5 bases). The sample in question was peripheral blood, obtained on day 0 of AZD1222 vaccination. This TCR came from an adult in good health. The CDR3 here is CASSSGGTDTQYF. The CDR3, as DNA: TGTGCCAGCTCCTCCGGGGGCACAGATACGCAGTATTTT.